The 5 T cell receptor beta chains below were found in one sample sequenced in a study of CD8 T cells in ankylosing spondylitis. Study results and caveats: A motif of roughly eight highly homologous TCR beta variants was seen as apparently characteristic of ankylosing spondylitis blood.

MiXCR, run by TCRdb on the 5' RACE reads, gives a single entry per CDR3 protein. Among 750,000 to 850,000 distinct CDR3 sequences listed, approximately 12% were seen once. Their cognate antigens are unknown. Sequenced: blood, either unsorted or a sorted T cell fraction (not recorded which). All receptors derive from a male donor with ankylosing spondylitis.

In this sample, this clonotype turned up a few times. The J gene is TRBJ1-1, the V gene TRBV7-2; D unclear. The V end lost 0 bases, the J end lost 4 bases, and 9 bases lay between the germline ends. Germline-derived CDR1 and CDR2 are SGHTA and FQGNSA. This CDR3 is 14 amino acids long. CDR3 nucleotide sequence: TGTGCCAGCAGCTTAGCTTATAAGGGCACTGAAGCTTTCTTT. Its protein is CASSLAYKGTEAFF.

This clonotype was seen only a few times. The V call is TRBV11-2, the J call TRBJ2-1; D remains unclear. Trimming stripped 1 base from V and 3 bases from J, with 7 bases between. Germline values: CDR1 SGHAT, CDR2 FQNNGV. The CDR3 spans 14 residues. CDR3 in amino acids: CASSLGPYYNEQFF. The CDR3 bases are TGTGCCAGCAGCTTAGGCCCCTACTACAATGAGCAGTTCTTC.

This rearrangement joins TRBV24-1 to TRBJ2-3; 9 bases fit TRBD1. Trimming at V came to 0 bases and at J to 5 bases, leaving 2 bases not matched to a gene. This CDR3 spans 15 amino acids. Per germline, CDR1 KGHDR and CDR2 SFDVKD. The CDR3: CATSDLYRGQDTQYF. CDR3 in DNA: TGTGCCACCAGTGATTTGTACAGGGGGCAAGATACGCAGTATTTT.

The chain recombines TRBV25-1 with TRBJ1-1, with a possible D match to TRBD1 (6 bases). The V and J ends lost 7 bases and 3 bases respectively, with 12 bases between them. Looked up from germline, CDR1 is MGHDK and CDR2 is SYGVNS. The CDR3 totals 13 residues. The CDR3: CASTPTGYTEAFF. The CDR3 DNA reads as TGTGCCAGCACCCCAACAGGGTACACTGAAGCTTTCTTT.

V usage is TRBV6-1 and J usage is TRBJ1-6, with D possibly matching TRBD1 (6 bases). Germline V gene lookup returns CDR1 MNHNS and CDR2 SASEGT. The V end lost 4 bases, the J end lost 8 bases, and 9 bases lay between the germline ends. This CDR3 is built from 13 residues. In DNA form, the CDR3 reads TGTGCCAGCAGTGCTTCAGGGGATTCACCCCTCCACTTT. Translation gives CASSASGDSPLHF.